This TCR beta chain originates from a study of blood T cell repertoires in COVID-19. Study overall: Specimens from acute and convalescent COVID-19 originated in the United States, Italy and Spain.

Enrollees, roughly 18 to 90 years old, lived in 24 US areas. Authors' methods: Counts of nucleated cells, estimated from reference gene primer amplification, were obtained. Data came from immunoSEQ multiplex PCR; TCRdb stores just in-frame clones and leaves some out. V, J and clone size were drawn from that table, and D and trimming were deduced from the DNA. The table has about 200,000 clones, 70% to 90% seen once. CDR3 length equals 15 residues. V lost 3 bases, J lost 0 bases, and 3 bases stayed unmatched. Germline V lookup: CDR1 SGDLS, CDR2 YYNGEE. The receptor was isolated from a woman aged 40 to 55 with acute COVID-19. The chain links TRBV9 to TRBJ2-1; TRBD1 matches 7 bases. The sample was PBMCs or T cells enriched from blood (not recorded which). CDR3 sequence: CASSAGTASYNEQFF. The CDR3 nucleotides are TGTGCCAGCAGCGCCGGGACAGCCTCCTACAATGAGCAGTTCTTC.